This T cell receptor (beta chain) was identified in a study of tumor-infiltrating lymphocytes in primary liver carcinoma. Regarding the study as a whole: Blood's top-250-clone fraction was significantly lower than that of tumors (p = 0.039).

Unsorted bulk tissue (roughly 20-34 mg) underwent RNA and DNA co-extraction. Every tumor sample held more than 85% viable tumor cells. This clonotype was seen a handful of times. The antigen is not known. From 400 to 500 ng total RNA, TCR beta cDNA was generated with a primer in the constant region. Slightly modified ARM-PCR served as the procedure for the TCR beta libraries. These libraries came from three rounds of nested multiplex PCR. TCRdb independently ran MiXCR on the multiplex PCR reads; one entry per CDR3 protein. The sample holds 55,000 to 70,000 distinct CDR3 sequences, over 65% seen once. This receptor was taken from a man aged 35 to 55 with primary liver carcinoma and hepatitis B virus infection. Sequenced input: liver tumor tissue from sampling region 2. Sample subset: tumor region T2, inferior pole.

The CDR3 loop is CSTEGSGSADTQYF. CDR3 coding DNA: TGCAGCACTGAGGGTAGCGGGAGTGCAGATACGCAGTATTTT. The rearrangement uses TRBV29-1 and TRBJ2-3, with 9 bases matching TRBD2. The germline V gene has CDR1 SQVTM and CDR2 ANQGSEA. The V gene end was trimmed by 8 bases and the J gene end by 4 bases; junction bases not matched to a gene: 10. The CDR3 runs 14 residues.